This T cell receptor beta chain stems from a study of blood T cell repertoires in COVID-19. Study in general: Acute and convalescent COVID-19 samples came from the United States, Italy and Spain.

The study recruited people aged roughly 18 to 100 years across roughly 25 US areas. Clinical history as reported by participants underpinned cohort assignment. This clone was detected only once. This CDR3 spans 16 amino acids. Unmatched junction bases numbered 9, after V lost 5 bases and J lost 2 bases. Germline-derived CDR1 and CDR2 are KGHSH and LQKENI. In the original workflow: Estimated nucleated cell counts came from reference gene primer amplification. The data were produced by immunoSEQ multiplex PCR, yet TCRdb's version contains in-frame clones alone and is incomplete. For V, J and clone size, that table is used; D and trimming come from the DNA. The sample shows about 280,000 clones, 85% to 90% of them seen only once.

Sequencing was carried out using PBMCs or T cells enriched from blood (not recorded which). The rearrangement uses TRBV18 and TRBJ1-5; TRBD1 matches at 7 bases. This TCR derives from a woman under 30 with acute COVID-19. CDR3 in DNA: TGTGCCAGCTCAAGGACAGGCCATTATCGCAATCAGCCCCAGCATTTT. This gives the protein CASSRTGHYRNQPQHF.